This entry lists 30 T cell receptor beta chains sequenced from one sample in a study of blood T cell repertoires in COVID-19. The table came from immunoSEQ multiplex PCR; TCRdb's copy has only in-frame clones and leaves some out. The sample gives 100,000 to 150,000 clones, roughly 83% of which show up once; about 18% is in the top ten. Sequenced material: peripheral blood. These receptors originate from an elderly woman with acute or convalescent COVID-19.

The chain recombines TRBV18 with TRBJ2-7; 12 bases agree with TRBD1. CDR3 size: 16 residues. After removal of 3 bases from V and 1 base from J, the junction contained 4 bases not matched to a gene. Germline CDR1 KGHSH, CDR2 LQKENI. The CDR3 region is CASSPLGQGASYEQYF. Written as DNA, the CDR3 is TGTGCCAGCTCACCCCTGGGACAGGGGGCGTCCTACGAGCAGTACTTC.

This clone was recorded once. J is TRBJ1-2 and V is TRBV18, with 7 bases matching TRBD1. CDR3 length: 13 residues. V trimming: 3 bases; J trimming: 2 bases; junction bases outside the gene matches: 0. Germline CDR1 reads KGHSH; CDR2 reads LQKENI. The CDR3 spells CASSPGQNYGYTF. The CDR3 DNA follows: TGTGCCAGCTCACCGGGACAGAACTATGGCTACACCTTC.

Only one count was recorded for this clone. The chain couples TRBV7-9 to TRBJ2-7, with TRBD2 identical over 11 bases. V dropped 1 base and J dropped 5; count of bases not matched to a gene: 4. Germline CDR1 is SEHNR and CDR2 is FQNEAQ (reference sequence). This CDR3 is built from 15 residues. The CDR3 protein is CASSLGSGRGNEQYF. CDR3 nucleotide sequence: TGTGCCAGCAGCTTAGGTAGCGGGAGGGGGAACGAGCAGTACTTC.

This clone was counted between two and nine times. The chain links TRBV5-6 to TRBJ2-1; TRBD2 matches at 13 bases. The CDR3 loop spans 15 amino acids. The V gene's germline CDR1 is SGHDT and CDR2 YYEEEE. V gave up 5 bases and J gave up 9 bases; unmatched junction bases: 8. This CDR3 reads CASSFGLAGVGEQFF. Here the CDR3 DNA reads TGTGCCAGCAGTTTCGGACTAGCGGGAGTCGGTGAGCAGTTCTTC.

The genes are TRBV2 and TRBJ2-4, with 16 nucleotides matching TRBD2. Germline assignment: CDR1 SNHLY and CDR2 FYNNEI. The CDR3 has 19 residues. Trimming took 4 bases from V and 8 from J; bases not matched to a gene: 14. The DNA of the CDR3 is TGTGCCAGCAGTGCCTCAGGGACTAGCGGGAGGGCCTCTGGGGACATTCAGTACTTC. Its translation: CASSASGTSGRASGDIQYF.

The chain joins TRBV7-9 to TRBJ2-3; a possible D gene is TRBD1 (6 bases). The germline V gene has CDR1 SEHNR and CDR2 FQNEAQ (reference sequence). This CDR3 has 14 residues. V dropped 5 bases and J dropped 5 bases, with 14 bases sitting between them. The CDR3: CASSRDTAVDTQYF. The CDR3, as DNA: TGTGCCAGCAGCCGGGACACGGCGGTAGATACGCAGTATTTT.

This chain links TRBV18 with TRBJ2-7; 10 bases map to TRBD2. J gave up 7 bases and V 3 bases, and 12 bases lay outside the gene matches. This CDR3 contains 16 residues. Germline V gene sequence: CDR1 KGHSH, CDR2 LQKENI. The CDR3 sequence: CASSPGIAGGPEEQYF. The CDR3 DNA reads as TGTGCCAGCTCACCGGGTATAGCGGGAGGCCCGGAGGAGCAGTACTTC.

J is TRBJ1-2 and V is TRBV30; 8 positions agree with TRBD1. Germline CDR1 is GTSNPN and CDR2 is SVGIG (reference sequence). V lost 2 bases and J lost 2; bases outside the gene matches: 10. This CDR3 spans 16 amino acids. The DNA of the CDR3 is TGTGCCTGGAGTACCTATTGGACAGGGTCCAACTATGGCTACACCTTC. Encoded protein: CAWSTYWTGSNYGYTF.

This chain uses TRBV18 with TRBJ2-3, with D possibly TRBD1 on 5 matching bases. Germline V gene data show CDR1 as KGHSH and CDR2 as LQKENI. V shed 3 bases and J shed 4 bases, with 14 bases lying between them. The CDR3 covers 15 residues. In DNA, the CDR3 is TGTGCCAGCTCACCCCCAGGGAATCTTGCAGATACGCAGTATTTT. It translates to CASSPPGNLADTQYF. Full variable domain (remainder filled in from reference TRBV18 and TRBJ2-3): NAGVMQNPRHLVRRRGQEARLRCSPMKGHSHVYWYRQLPEEGLKFMVYLQKENIIDESGMPKERFSAEFPKEGPSILRIQQVVRGDSAAYFCASSPPGNLADTQYFGPGTRLTVL.

The gene calls are TRBV7-6 and TRBJ2-7; 8 nucleotides line up with TRBD1. The germline V gene has CDR1 SGHVS and CDR2 FNYEAQ. This CDR3 spans 13 amino acids. The junction had 6 bases not matched to a gene; V was cut back by 5 bases and J by 6 bases. CDR3 protein: CASSPRTGFEQYF. The CDR3 DNA sequence: TGTGCCAGCAGCCCCCGGACAGGGTTCGAGCAGTACTTC.

This clone was counted a few times. The V gene is TRBV13, the J gene TRBJ2-7; 7 bases map to TRBD1. Germline V gives CDR1 PRHDT, CDR2 FYEKMQ (reference sequence). This CDR3 spans 13 amino acids. V shed 5 bases, J shed 2 bases, and the junction held 3 bases outside the gene matches. CDR3 nucleotides: TGTGCCAGCAGCCCAGGACAGGCCTACGAGCAGTACTTC. It yields the protein CASSPGQAYEQYF.

The V and J genes are TRBV5-1 and TRBJ1-3; 7 bases match TRBD1. The CDR3 runs 16 residues. CDR1 and CDR2 from the germline V gene are SGHRS and YFSETQ. J lost 4 bases, V lost 0 bases, and 7 bases had no gene match. The CDR3 DNA sequence: TGCGCCAGCAGCTTGGACGGGACAGCGAGGGGAAACACCATATATTTT. It encodes CASSLDGTARGNTIYF.

The chain carries TRBV7-9 and TRBJ1-2; TRBD1 agrees at 9 bases. CDR1 is SEHNR, CDR2 FQNEAQ, per germline (reference sequence). The CDR3 consists of 16 residues. V was pared by 5 bases and J by 1 base, with 8 bases of the junction left unmatched. The CDR3 bases are TGTGCCAGCAGCCCTGTCGGACAGGGGAGTAACTATGGCTACACCTTC. The encoded protein is CASSPVGQGSNYGYTF.

The chain couples TRBV29-1 to TRBJ2-1, with 8 bases aligning to TRBD2. CDR3 length: 15 residues. The V segment lost 4 bases and the J segment 0 bases; nucleotides outside the gene matches: 5. Germline CDR1 is SQVTM and CDR2 is ANQGSEA. CDR3 protein: CSVARSGSSYNEQFF. CDR3 nucleotides: TGCAGCGTTGCGCGCAGCGGGAGCTCCTACAATGAGCAGTTCTTC.

The chain is built from TRBV7-9 and TRBJ1-6; D unclear. Germline loops: CDR1 SEHNR, CDR2 FQNEAQ (reference sequence). Trimming removed 5 bases at V and 10 bases at J, with 12 bases between. The CDR3 contains 13 residues. The CDR3: CASSPTNSSPLHF. CDR3 bases: TGTGCCAGCAGCCCGACTAATAGCTCACCCCTCCACTTT.

The V gene is TRBV30, the J gene TRBJ1-3; D is possibly TRBD1 (5 bases). V was clipped by 8 bases and J by 2 bases, with 10 bases between them. CDR3 size: 12 residues. CDR1 is GTSNPN and CDR2 is SVGIG in the germline V gene (reference sequence). The CDR3 region has the DNA TGTGCCGGACATAGGACTGGAAACACCATATATTTT. It specifies CAGHRTGNTIYF.

The rearrangement uses TRBV19 and TRBJ1-2; perhaps TRBD1 as D (5 bases). V shed 0 bases and J shed 7 bases, with 12 bases lying between them. The CDR3 is 14 residues long. CDR1 and CDR2 from the germline V gene are LNHDA and SQIVND (reference sequence). This CDR3 is CASSIEFRAAGYTF. The CDR3 DNA sequence: TGTGCCAGTAGTATAGAATTCAGGGCGGCTGGCTACACCTTC.

V is TRBV3-1 (or the pseudogene TRBV3-2) and J is TRBJ2-5, with D possibly TRBD2 on 5 matching bases. CDR1 and CDR2 (germline): LGHDT, YNNKEL (reference sequence). Trimming pared 0 bases from V and 2 bases from J, leaving 10 bases between. This CDR3 has 15 residues. The CDR3 is CASSQDRGRQETQYF. As DNA, the CDR3 is TGTGCCAGCAGCCAAGATAGAGGGCGACAAGAGACCCAGTACTTC.

This chain links TRBV3-1 (or the pseudogene TRBV3-2) with TRBJ2-1, with 8 bases aligning to TRBD2. Germline CDR1 and CDR2: LGHDT and YNNKEL (reference sequence). Unmatched junction bases numbered 13, after V lost 5 bases and J lost 10 bases. The CDR3 is 15 amino acids. The CDR3 DNA follows: TGTGCCAGCAGCGGGGCTCCGGGAGGGGTATGGGAGCAGTTCTTC. This translates into CASSGAPGGVWEQFF.

This clone was counted a few times. V gene TRBV6-2 or TRBV6-3 combines with J gene TRBJ2-7, with TRBD1 matching over 9 bases. Germline V lookup: CDR1 MNHEY, CDR2 SVGEGT. CDR3 length: 17 residues. V lost 1 base and J lost 2; bases outside the gene matches: 9. The CDR3 coding sequence is TGTGCCAGCAGTTACTGGGGTCGGGACAGGGTTACCTACGAGCAGTACTTC. Amino acid sequence: CASSYWGRDRVTYEQYF.

Only a few counts were recorded for this clone. The chain employs TRBV4-3 and TRBJ1-2, with 8 positions matching TRBD1. CDR3 length: 13 residues. From germline, CDR1 is LGHNA and CDR2 YSLEER. The V segment lost 0 bases and the J segment 8 bases; nucleotides outside the gene matches: 2. DNA for the CDR3: TGCGCCAGCAGCCAAGATAACAGGGGGGGCTACACCTTC. Translating it yields CASSQDNRGGYTF.

This sequence joins TRBV6-5 and TRBJ1-6; D call uncertain. This CDR3 has 15 residues. Germline CDR1 and CDR2: MNHEY and SVGAGI. V was pared by 4 bases and J by 5 bases, with 12 bases between. DNA for the CDR3: TGTGCCAGCAGTTCAGGAGGGTCCAATAATTCACCCCTCCACTTT. Translation: CASSSGGSNNSPLHF.

This chain uses TRBV7-9 with TRBJ2-5; 9 bases map to TRBD1. This CDR3 comprises 16 residues. V was pared by 1 base and J by 4 bases, with 7 bases of the junction left unmatched. CDR1 SEHNR and CDR2 FQNEAQ come from the germline V gene (reference sequence). CDR3 sequence reads: CASSLVPGTGSETQYF. CDR3 coding DNA: TGTGCCAGCAGCTTAGTCCCGGGGACAGGGTCAGAGACCCAGTACTTC.

This clone turned up a few times. The chain joins TRBV6-2 or TRBV6-3 to TRBJ1-1; a weak D match, TRBD1 (5 bases). The V end was cut by 7 bases, the J end by 7 bases, with 16 bases between. This CDR3 is 13 amino acids long. Germline V gene sequence: CDR1 MNHEY, CDR2 SVGEGT. The CDR3 nucleotides read TGTGCCAGCACCCCGGGGCCCCAGGTTGAAGCTTTCTTT. Residues: CASTPGPQVEAFF.

The chain combines TRBV30 with TRBJ2-1, with 8 nucleotides matching TRBD2. Germline CDR1 GTSNPN, CDR2 SVGIG (reference sequence). Losses at the gene ends were 3 bases for V and 13 bases for J; bases not matched to a gene: 8. The CDR3 totals 12 residues. CDR3: CAWSPTSGPQFF. CDR3 sequence (DNA): TGTGCCTGGAGCCCTACTAGCGGCCCACAGTTCTTC.

The rearrangement uses TRBV9 and TRBJ1-2; TRBD1 agrees at 7 bases. The CDR3 has 14 residues. With V trimmed by 4 bases and J by 2 bases, 5 bases remained unmatched. Germline-derived CDR1 and CDR2 are SGDLS and YYNGEE. The CDR3 coding sequence is TGTGCCAGCAGCCACCAGGGGGGCAACTATGGCTACACCTTC. Its translation is CASSHQGGNYGYTF.

V usage is TRBV27 and J usage is TRBJ1-6, with D hard to call. Trimming shortened V by 6 bases and J by 6 bases, and 12 bases separated the two germline ends. The length of the CDR3 is 14 residues. The germline V gene has CDR1 MNHEY and CDR2 SMNVEV (reference sequence). The CDR3 loop is CASRDLRLNSPLHF. DNA for the CDR3: TGTGCCAGCAGAGACTTGCGTCTTAATTCACCCCTCCACTTT.

CDR3 amino acids: CASSPGLAGLFGELFF. CDR3 nucleotide sequence: TGTGCCAGCAGCCCCGGACTAGCGGGTTTGTTCGGGGAGCTGTTTTTT. The rearrangement uses TRBV7-9 and TRBJ2-2; TRBD2 aligns across 11 bases. J was trimmed by 7 bases and V by 5 bases; bases with no gene match: 9. The length of the CDR3 is 16 residues. The germline V gene has CDR1 SEHNR and CDR2 FQNEAQ (reference sequence). Drawing the rest from reference TRBV7-9 and TRBJ2-2, the complete variable domain is DTGVSQNPRHKITKRGQNVTFRCDPISEHNRLYWYRQTLGQGPEFLTYFQNEAQLEKSRLLSDRFSAERPKGSFSTLEIQRTEQGDSAMYLCASSPGLAGLFGELFFGEGSRLTVL.

The CDR3 loop reads CASSWGTRNEQFF. In DNA form, the CDR3 reads TGTGCCAGCAGCTGGGGGACTCGCAATGAGCAGTTCTTC. This sequence joins TRBV11-2 and TRBJ2-1; tentatively, D is TRBD2 (6 bases). V was cut by 4 bases and J by 6 bases, with 10 bases left in between. CDR3 length equals 13 residues. The germline gives CDR1 SGHAT, CDR2 FQNNGV.

The chain combines TRBV5-6 with TRBJ1-2; D not resolved. The ends were cut back, 4 bases at V and 4 bases at J, with 11 bases in the middle. Germline loops: CDR1 SGHDT, CDR2 YYEEEE. The CDR3 has 13 residues. The CDR3 coding sequence is TGTGCCAGCAGCCGCTACGGGGTCTATGGCTACACCTTC. It translates to CASSRYGVYGYTF.